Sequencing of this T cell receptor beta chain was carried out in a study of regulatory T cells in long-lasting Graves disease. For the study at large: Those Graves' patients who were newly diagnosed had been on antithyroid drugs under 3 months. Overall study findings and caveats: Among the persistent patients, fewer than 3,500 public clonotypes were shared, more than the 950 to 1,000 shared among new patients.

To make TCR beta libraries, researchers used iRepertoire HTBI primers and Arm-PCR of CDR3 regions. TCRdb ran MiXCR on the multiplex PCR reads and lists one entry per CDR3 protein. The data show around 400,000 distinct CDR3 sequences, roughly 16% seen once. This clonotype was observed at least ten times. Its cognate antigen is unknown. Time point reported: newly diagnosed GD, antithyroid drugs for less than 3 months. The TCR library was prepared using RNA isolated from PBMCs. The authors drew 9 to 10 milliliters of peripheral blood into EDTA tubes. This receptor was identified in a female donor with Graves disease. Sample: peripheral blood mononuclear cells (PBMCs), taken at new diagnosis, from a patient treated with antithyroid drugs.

CDR3 DNA: TGTGCCAGCAGAACAGGGGGCGGGATCGGTCAGCCCCAGCATTTT. Translated, it gives CASRTGGGIGQPQHF. The chain has TRBV28 and TRBJ1-5; 9 positions agree with TRBD1. Per germline, CDR1 MDHEN and CDR2 SYDVKM. The CDR3 runs 15 residues. With 6 bases clipped from V and 6 bases from J, the junction kept 9 bases outside the gene matches.